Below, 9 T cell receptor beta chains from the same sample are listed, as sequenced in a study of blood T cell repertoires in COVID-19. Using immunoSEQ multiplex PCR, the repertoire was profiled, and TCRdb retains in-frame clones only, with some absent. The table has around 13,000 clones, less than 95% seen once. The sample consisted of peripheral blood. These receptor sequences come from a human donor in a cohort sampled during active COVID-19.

The CDR3 sequence is CASTQADTQYF. In nucleotides, the CDR3 is TGTGCCAGCACCCAGGCAGATACGCAGTATTTT. The chain carries TRBV12-3 or TRBV12-4 and TRBJ2-3; D uncertain. The length of the CDR3 is 11 residues. V lost 7 bases and J lost 4, with 6 bases in between.

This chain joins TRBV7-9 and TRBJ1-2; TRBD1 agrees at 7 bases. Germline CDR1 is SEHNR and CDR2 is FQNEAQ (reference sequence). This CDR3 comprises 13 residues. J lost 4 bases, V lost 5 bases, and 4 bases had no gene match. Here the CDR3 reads CASSLDRVYGYTF. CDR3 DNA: TGTGCCAGCAGCCTAGACAGGGTCTATGGCTACACCTTC.

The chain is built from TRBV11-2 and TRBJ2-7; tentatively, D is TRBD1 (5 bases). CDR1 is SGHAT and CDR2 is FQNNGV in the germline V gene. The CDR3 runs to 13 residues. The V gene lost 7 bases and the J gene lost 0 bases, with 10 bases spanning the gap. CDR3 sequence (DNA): TGTGCCAGCATCTCAGGGAACTCCTACGAGCAGTACTTC. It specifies CASISGNSYEQYF.

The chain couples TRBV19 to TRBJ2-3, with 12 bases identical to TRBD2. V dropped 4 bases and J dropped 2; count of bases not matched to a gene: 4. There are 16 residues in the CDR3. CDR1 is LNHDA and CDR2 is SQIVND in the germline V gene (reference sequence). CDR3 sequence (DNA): TGTGCCAGTAGTACTCGGACTAGCGGGGACACAGATACGCAGTATTTT. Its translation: CASSTRTSGDTDTQYF.

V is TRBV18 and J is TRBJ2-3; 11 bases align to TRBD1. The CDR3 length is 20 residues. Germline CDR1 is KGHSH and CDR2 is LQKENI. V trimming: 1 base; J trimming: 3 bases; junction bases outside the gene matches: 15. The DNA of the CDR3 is TGTGCCAGCTCACCACGGACAGGGGGCCAGCGAGCCGGGTCGACAGATACGCAGTATTTT. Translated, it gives CASSPRTGGQRAGSTDTQYF.

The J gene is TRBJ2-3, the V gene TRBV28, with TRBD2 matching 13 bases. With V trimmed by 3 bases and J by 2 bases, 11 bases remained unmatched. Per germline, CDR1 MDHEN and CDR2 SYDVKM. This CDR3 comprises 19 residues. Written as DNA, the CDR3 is TGTGCCAGCAGTTTCCCGCCAGGACTAGCGGGGGACTACACAGATACGCAGTATTTT. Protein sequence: CASSFPPGLAGDYTDTQYF.

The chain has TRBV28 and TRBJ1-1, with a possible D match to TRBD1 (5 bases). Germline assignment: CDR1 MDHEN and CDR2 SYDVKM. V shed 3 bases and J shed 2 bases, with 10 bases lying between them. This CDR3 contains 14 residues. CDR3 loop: CASSLGRANTEAFF. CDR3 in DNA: TGTGCCAGCAGTTTGGGCAGGGCCAACACTGAAGCTTTCTTT.

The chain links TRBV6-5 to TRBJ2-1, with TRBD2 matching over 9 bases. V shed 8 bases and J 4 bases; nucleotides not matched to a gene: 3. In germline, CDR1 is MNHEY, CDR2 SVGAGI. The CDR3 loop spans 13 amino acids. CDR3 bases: TGTGCCAGCTTAGCGGGAGATTACAATGAGCAGTTCTTC. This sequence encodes CASLAGDYNEQFF.

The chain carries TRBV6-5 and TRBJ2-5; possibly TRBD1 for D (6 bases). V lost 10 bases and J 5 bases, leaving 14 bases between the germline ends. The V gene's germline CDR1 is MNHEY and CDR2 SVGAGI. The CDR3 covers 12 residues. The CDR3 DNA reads TGTGCCACCACTACAGGGACCGAGACCCAGTACTTC. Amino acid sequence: CATTTGTETQYF.